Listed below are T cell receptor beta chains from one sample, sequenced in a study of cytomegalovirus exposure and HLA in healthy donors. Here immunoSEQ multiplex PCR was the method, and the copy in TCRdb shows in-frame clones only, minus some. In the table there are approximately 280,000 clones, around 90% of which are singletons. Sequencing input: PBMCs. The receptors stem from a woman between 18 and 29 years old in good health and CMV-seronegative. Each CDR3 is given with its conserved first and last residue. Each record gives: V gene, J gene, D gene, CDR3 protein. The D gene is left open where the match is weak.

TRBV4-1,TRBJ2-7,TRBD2,CASSQDKGLAGARGEQYF
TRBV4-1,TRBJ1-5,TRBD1,CASSQDWGQGGQPQHF
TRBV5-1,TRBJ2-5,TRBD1,CASSFSGTGGLEAQYF
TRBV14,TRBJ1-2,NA,CASSQAGLANYGYTF
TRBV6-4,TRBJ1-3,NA,CASSGHRSGNTIYF
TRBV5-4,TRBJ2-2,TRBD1,CASSLQGADGELFF
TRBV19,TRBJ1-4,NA,CASSIMRATNEKLFF
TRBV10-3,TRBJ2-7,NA,CAISELGVQYNYEQYF
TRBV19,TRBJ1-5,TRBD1,CASETGTGGNQPQHF
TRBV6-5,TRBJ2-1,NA,CASRRGLLYNEQFF
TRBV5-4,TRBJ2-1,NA,CASSLAGPSYNEQFF
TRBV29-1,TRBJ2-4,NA,CSVGQTLAKNIQYF
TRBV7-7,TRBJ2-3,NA,CASSLGPSDTQYF
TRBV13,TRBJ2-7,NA,CASSLGRSYEQYF
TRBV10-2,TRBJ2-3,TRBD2,CASGGVQSDTQYF
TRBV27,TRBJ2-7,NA,CASSRQLPLAEQYF
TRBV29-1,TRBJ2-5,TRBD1,CSAVAGGETQYF
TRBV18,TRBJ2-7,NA,CASSPGQYYEQYF
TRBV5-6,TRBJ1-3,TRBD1,CASSPGTDRNTIYF
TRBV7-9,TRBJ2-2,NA,CATPRRGDTGELFF
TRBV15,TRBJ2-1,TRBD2,CATSRLAGGPSNEQFF
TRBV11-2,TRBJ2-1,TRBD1,CASSPTGDPYNEQFF
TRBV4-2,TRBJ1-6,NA,CASRGSLNSPLHF
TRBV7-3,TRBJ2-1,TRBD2,CASSLLGRGGFDEQFF
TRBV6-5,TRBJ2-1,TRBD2,CASSYPTSGGNNEQFF
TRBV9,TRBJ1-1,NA,CASSVGGWGDSTEAFF
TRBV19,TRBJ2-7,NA,CASAPQNPSYEQYF
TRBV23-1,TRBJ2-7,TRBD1,CASSARDRDHEQYF
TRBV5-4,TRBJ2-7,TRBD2,CASSPQVAGPYEQYF
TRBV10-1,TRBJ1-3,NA,CASSEGPGNTIYF
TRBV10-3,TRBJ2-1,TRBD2,CAISEVAGEYNEQFF
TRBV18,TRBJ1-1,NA,CASSPVRENTEAFF
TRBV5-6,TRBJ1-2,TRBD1,CASSSRDREILVDGYTF
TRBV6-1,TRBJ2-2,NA,CATRGGHSNTGELFF
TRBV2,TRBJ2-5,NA,CASQDRGQETQYF
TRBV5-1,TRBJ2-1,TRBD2,CASSLSGGGYSEQFF
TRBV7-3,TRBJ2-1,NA,CASSVRGDEQFF
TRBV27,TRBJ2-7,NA,CASSTEGRAFYEQYF
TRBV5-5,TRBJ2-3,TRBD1,CASSIWTGVTDTQYF
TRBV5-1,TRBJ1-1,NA,CASGSTGPTEAFF
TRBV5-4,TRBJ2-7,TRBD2,CASSFGALAGGSYEQYF
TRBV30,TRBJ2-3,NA,CAWSHNTDTQYF
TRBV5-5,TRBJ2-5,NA,CASSSYRAQGGETQYF
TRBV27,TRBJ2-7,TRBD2,CASSTRSGGVSYEQYF
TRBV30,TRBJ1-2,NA,CAWVQESYGYTF
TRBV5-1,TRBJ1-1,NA,CASSFLAGGNTEAFF
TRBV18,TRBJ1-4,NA,CASSHHVQVPDEKLFF
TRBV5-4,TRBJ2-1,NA,CASRVGGSISAYNEQFF
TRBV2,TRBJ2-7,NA,CASSDRVFYEQYF
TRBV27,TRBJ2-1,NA,CASRGSGYNEQFF
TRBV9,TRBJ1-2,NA,CASSAPGMGANYGYTF
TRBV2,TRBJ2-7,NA,CASIQGESYEQYF
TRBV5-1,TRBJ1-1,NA,CASTWQENTEAFF
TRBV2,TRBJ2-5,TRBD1,CASSLGTAQETQYF
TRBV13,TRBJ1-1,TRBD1,CASNRGGIDFEAFF